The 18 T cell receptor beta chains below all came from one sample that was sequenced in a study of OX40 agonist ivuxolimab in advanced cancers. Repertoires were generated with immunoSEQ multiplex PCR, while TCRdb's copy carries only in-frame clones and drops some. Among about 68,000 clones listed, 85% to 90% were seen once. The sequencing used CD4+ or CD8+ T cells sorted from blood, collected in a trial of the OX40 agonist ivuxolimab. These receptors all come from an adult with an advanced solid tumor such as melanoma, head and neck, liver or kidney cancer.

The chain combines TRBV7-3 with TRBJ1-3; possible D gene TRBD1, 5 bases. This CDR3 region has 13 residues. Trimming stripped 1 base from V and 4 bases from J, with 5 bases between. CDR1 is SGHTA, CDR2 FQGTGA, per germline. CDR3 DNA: TGTGCCAGCAGCTTAAACAGGGGAAACACCATATATTTT. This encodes CASSLNRGNTIYF.

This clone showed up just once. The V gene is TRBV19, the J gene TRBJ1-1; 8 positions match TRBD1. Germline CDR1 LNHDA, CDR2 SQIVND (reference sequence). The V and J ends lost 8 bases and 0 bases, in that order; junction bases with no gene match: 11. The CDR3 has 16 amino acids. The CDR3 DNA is TGTGCCAGTCGACTCGACAGGGGACCTTTGAACACTGAAGCTTTCTTT. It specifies CASRLDRGPLNTEAFF.

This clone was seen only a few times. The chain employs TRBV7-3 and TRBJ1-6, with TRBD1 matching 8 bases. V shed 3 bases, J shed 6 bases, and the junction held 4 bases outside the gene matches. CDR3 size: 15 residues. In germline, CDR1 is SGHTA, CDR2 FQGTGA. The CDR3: CASSLGQAPNSPLHF. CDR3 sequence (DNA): TGTGCCAGCAGCTTGGGACAGGCTCCTAATTCACCCCTCCACTTT. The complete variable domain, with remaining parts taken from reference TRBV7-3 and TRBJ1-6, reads GAGVSQTPSNKVTEKGKYVELRCDPISGHTALYWYRQSLGQGPEFLIYFQGTGAADDSGLPNDRFFAVRPEGSVSTLKIQRTERGDSAVYLCASSLGQAPNSPLHFGNGTRLTVT.

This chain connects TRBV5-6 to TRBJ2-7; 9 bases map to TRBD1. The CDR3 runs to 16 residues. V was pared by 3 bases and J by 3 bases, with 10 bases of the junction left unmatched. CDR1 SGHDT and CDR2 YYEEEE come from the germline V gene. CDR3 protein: CASSYFTGTGRYEQYF. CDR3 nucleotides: TGTGCCAGCAGCTATTTCACCGGGACAGGGCGCTACGAGCAGTACTTC.

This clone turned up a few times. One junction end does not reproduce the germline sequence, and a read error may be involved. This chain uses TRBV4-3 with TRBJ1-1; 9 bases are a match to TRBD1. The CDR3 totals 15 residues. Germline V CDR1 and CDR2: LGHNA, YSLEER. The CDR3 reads CASSQDDRGNAEAFF. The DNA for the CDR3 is TGCGCCAGCAGCCAAGACGACAGGGGGAACGCTGAAGCTTTCTTT.

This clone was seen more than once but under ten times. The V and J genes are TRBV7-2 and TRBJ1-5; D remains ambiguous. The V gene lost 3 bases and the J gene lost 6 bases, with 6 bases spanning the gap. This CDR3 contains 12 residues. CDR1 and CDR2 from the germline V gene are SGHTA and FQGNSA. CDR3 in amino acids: CASSFRGQPQHF. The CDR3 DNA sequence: TGTGCCAGCAGCTTCAGAGGTCAGCCCCAGCATTTT.

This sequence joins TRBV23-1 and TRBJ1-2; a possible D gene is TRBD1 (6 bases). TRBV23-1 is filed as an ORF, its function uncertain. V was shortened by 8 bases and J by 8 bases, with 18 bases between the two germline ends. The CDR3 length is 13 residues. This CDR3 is CASSHPTGLGYTF. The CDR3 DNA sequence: TGCGCCAGCTCCCACCCGACAGGTTTAGGCTACACCTTC.

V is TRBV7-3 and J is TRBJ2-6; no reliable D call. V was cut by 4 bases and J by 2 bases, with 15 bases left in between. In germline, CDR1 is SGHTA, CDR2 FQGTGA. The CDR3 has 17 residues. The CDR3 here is CASSYHSLNPGANVLTF. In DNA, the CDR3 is TGTGCCAGCAGCTACCACTCACTCAACCCTGGGGCCAACGTCCTGACTTTC.

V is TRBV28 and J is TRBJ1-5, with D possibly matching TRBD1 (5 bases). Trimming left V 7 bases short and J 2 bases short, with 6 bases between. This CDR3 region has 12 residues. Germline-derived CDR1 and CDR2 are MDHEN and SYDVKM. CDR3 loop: CASTGGNQPQHF. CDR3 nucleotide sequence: TGTGCCAGCACGGGGGGCAATCAGCCCCAGCATTTT.

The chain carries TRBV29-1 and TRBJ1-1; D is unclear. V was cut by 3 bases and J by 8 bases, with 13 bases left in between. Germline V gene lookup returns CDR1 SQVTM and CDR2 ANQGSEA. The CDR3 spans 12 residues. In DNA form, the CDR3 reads TGCAGCGTTGATGGGAAGAGGGCCGAAGCTTTCTTT. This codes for CSVDGKRAEAFF.

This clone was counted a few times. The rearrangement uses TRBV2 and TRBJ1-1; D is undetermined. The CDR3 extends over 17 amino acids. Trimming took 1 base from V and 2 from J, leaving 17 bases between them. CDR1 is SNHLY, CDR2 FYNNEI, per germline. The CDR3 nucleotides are TGTGCCAGCAGTGAAGTAGGTCTCTTCTCCCGAAACACTGAAGCTTTCTTT. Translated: CASSEVGLFSRNTEAFF. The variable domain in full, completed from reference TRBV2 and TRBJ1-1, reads EPEVTQTPSHQVTQMGQEVILRCVPISNHLYFYWYRQILGQKVEFLVSFYNNEISEKSEIFDDQFSVERPDGSNFTLKIRSTKLEDSAMYFCASSEVGLFSRNTEAFFGQGTRLTVV.

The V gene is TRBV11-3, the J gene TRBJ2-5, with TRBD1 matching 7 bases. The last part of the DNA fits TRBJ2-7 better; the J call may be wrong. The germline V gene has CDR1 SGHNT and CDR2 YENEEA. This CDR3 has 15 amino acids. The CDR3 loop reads CASSIGGSHSYEQYF. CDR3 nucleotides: TGTGCCAGCAGCATAGGGGGCAGCCACTCCTACGAGCAGTACTTC.

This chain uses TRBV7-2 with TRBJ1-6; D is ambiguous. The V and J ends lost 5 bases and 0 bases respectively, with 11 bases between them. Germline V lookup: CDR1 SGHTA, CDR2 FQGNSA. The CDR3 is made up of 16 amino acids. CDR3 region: CASSLEYGSYNSPLHF. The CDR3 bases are TGTGCCAGCAGCCTCGAGTATGGCTCCTATAATTCACCCCTCCACTTT. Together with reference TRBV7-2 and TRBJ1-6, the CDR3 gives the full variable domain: GAGVSQSPSNKVTEKGKDVELRCDPISGHTALYWYRQSLGQGLEFLIYFQGNSAPDKSGLPSDRFSAERTGGSVSTLTIQRTQQEDSAVYLCASSLEYGSYNSPLHFGNGTRLTVT.

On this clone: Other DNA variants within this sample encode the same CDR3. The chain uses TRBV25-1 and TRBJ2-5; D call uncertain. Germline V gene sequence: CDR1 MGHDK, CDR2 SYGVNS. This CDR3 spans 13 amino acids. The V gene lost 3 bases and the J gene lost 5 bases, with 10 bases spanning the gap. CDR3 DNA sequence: TGTGCCAGCAGTGATTCCGTCCAGGAGACCCAGTACTTC. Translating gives CASSDSVQETQYF.

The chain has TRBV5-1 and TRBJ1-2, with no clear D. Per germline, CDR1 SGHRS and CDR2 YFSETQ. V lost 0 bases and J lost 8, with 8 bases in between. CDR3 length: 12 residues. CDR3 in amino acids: CASSLAGRGYTF. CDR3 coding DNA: TGCGCCAGCAGCTTGGCCGGGAGGGGCTACACCTTC.

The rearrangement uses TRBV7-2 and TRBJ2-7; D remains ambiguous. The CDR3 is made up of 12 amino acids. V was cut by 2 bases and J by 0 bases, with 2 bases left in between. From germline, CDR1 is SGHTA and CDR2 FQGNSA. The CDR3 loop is CASSLNSYEQYF. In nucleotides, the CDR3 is TGTGCCAGCAGCTTAAACTCCTACGAGCAGTACTTC.

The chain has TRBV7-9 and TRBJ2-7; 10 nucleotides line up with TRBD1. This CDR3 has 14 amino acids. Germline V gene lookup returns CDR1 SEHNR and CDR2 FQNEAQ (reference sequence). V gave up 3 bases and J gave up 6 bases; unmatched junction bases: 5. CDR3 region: CASSLDGQGGEQYF. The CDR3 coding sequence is TGTGCCAGCAGCTTGGACGGACAGGGGGGCGAGCAGTACTTC.

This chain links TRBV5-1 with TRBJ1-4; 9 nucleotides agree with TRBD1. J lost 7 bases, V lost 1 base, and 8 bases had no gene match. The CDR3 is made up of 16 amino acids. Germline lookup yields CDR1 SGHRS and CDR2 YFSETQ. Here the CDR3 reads CASSLTGGNLREKLFF. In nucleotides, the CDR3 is TGCGCCAGCAGCTTGACAGGGGGCAACTTACGTGAAAAACTGTTTTTT.